Each of the 24 T cell receptor beta chains below was sequenced from the same sample in a study of cytomegalovirus exposure and HLA in healthy donors. TCRdb keeps only in-frame clones here, not all; method: immunoSEQ multiplex PCR. The sample has 350,000 or so clones; 86% are singletons. The specimen sequenced was PBMCs. The source is a woman under 30 in good health and CMV-seronegative.

This chain uses TRBV5-6 with TRBJ2-7; D might be TRBD1 (6 bases). The CDR3 runs to 14 residues. Germline V gives CDR1 SGHDT, CDR2 YYEEEE. V shed 4 bases and J shed 5 bases, with 16 bases lying between them. The CDR3 DNA reads TGTGCCAGCAGCCCTACCGACAGGATAAACGAGCAGTACTTC. This encodes CASSPTDRINEQYF.

Comment on this clone: A read error may produce the germline difference seen at one junction end. V and J are TRBV6-7 and TRBJ1-1, with 7 bases aligning to TRBD1. TRBV6-7 is labeled an ORF, and its function is uncertain. The CDR3 is made up of 17 amino acids. The CDR3 sequence: CVSSYPTGALMNTEAFF. Written as DNA, the CDR3 is TGTGTCAGCAGTTACCCTACAGGGGCTCTCATGAACACTGAAGCTTTCTTT.

The chain is built from TRBV7-2 and TRBJ2-3, with D unclear. Germline assignment: CDR1 SGHTA and CDR2 FQGNSA. The CDR3 length is 13 residues. The germline V and J ends were trimmed by 8 bases and 2 bases, with 11 bases remaining between them. CDR3 in DNA: TGTGCCAGCTCCTCCGTCCCCACAGATACGCAGTATTTT. This translates into CASSSVPTDTQYF.

The chain couples TRBV7-2 to TRBJ2-3; 8 bases fit TRBD2. J lost 0 bases, V lost 5 bases, and 10 bases had no gene match. The CDR3 loop spans 17 amino acids. CDR1 is SGHTA, CDR2 FQGNSA, per germline. In DNA form, the CDR3 reads TGTGCCAGCAGCCCCGGGAGGGGATTATTAAGCACAGATACGCAGTATTTT. It specifies CASSPGRGLLSTDTQYF.

V usage is TRBV2 and J usage is TRBJ1-5, with TRBD1 as a possible D gene (5 bases). The CDR3 length is 15 residues. Germline CDR1 and CDR2: SNHLY and FYNNEI. Trimming cost V 8 bases and J 4 bases, with 18 bases left between them. CDR3 DNA: TGTGCCAGCGCCCTCCCACAGGCACGAAATCAGCCCCAGCATTTT. Encoded protein: CASALPQARNQPQHF. The complete variable domain, with remaining parts taken from reference TRBV2 and TRBJ1-5, reads EPEVTQTPSHQVTQMGQEVILRCVPISNHLYFYWYRQILGQKVEFLVSFYNNEISEKSEIFDDQFSVERPDGSNFTLKIRSTKLEDSAMYFCASALPQARNQPQHFGDGTRLSIL.

This chain joins TRBV28 and TRBJ1-2; D may be TRBD1 (6 bases). Germline V gene sequence: CDR1 MDHEN, CDR2 SYDVKM. The ends were cut back, 5 bases at V and 4 bases at J, with 11 bases in the middle. This CDR3 spans 13 amino acids. This chain's CDR3 is CASSPIQGYGYTF. For the CDR3, the DNA is TGTGCCAGCAGTCCCATACAGGGCTATGGCTACACCTTC.

The DNA for the CDR3 is TGCGCCAGCAGCCAAACCCTGGGCCTAGCCAAAGATACGCAGTATTTT. This encodes CASSQTLGLAKDTQYF. This chain connects TRBV4-1 to TRBJ2-3; tentative D call: TRBD2 (5 bases). V dropped 2 bases and J dropped 5 bases, with 17 bases sitting between them. Germline lookup yields CDR1 MGHRA and CDR2 YSYEKL. The CDR3 covers 16 residues.

This chain joins TRBV11-2 and TRBJ1-4, with D perhaps matching TRBD1 (5 bases). Germline CDR1 SGHAT, CDR2 FQNNGV. Deletions cut 0 bases from V and 8 bases from J, with 13 bases between. The CDR3 is made up of 15 amino acids. CDR3 DNA: TGTGCCAGCAGCTTAGACACAGGTTTCCGGGAAAAACTGTTTTTT. Translated: CASSLDTGFREKLFF. Variable domain in full (rest from reference TRBV11-2 and TRBJ1-4): EAGVAQSPRYKIIEKRQSVAFWCNPISGHATLYWYQQILGQGPKLLIQFQNNGVVDDSQLPKDRFSAERLKGVDSTLKIQPAKLEDSAVYLCASSLDTGFREKLFFGSGTQLSVL.

The rearrangement links TRBV6-5 to TRBJ2-7; the D is unclear. Per germline, CDR1 MNHEY and CDR2 SVGAGI. Trimming took off 0 bases at V and 3 bases at J, with 12 bases between the two ends. CDR3 length: 15 amino acids. The CDR3 DNA is TGTGCCAGCAGTTACTCGCCAATTGAGGTCTACGAGCAGTACTTC. Its translation: CASSYSPIEVYEQYF.

This clone has a single count. The chain has TRBV27 and TRBJ2-5; 8 bases are shared with TRBD1. This CDR3 is 15 amino acids long. J was trimmed by 2 bases and V by 8 bases; bases with no gene match: 10. The germline gives CDR1 MNHEY, CDR2 SMNVEV (reference sequence). DNA of the CDR3: TGTGCCAGCTCCCAGGGGGCGGTGCGGCAAGAGACCCAGTACTTC. Protein sequence: CASSQGAVRQETQYF.

A single count supports this clone. The chain is built from TRBV7-6 and TRBJ2-2; TRBD2 is a possible D gene (5 bases). Looked up from germline, CDR1 is SGHVS and CDR2 is FNYEAQ. Trimming shortened V by 2 bases and J by 3 bases, and 10 bases separated the two germline ends. CDR3 length: 15 residues. Here the CDR3 DNA reads TGTGCCAGCAGCTTATGGCTAGCAGACACCGGGGAGCTGTTTTTT. This sequence encodes CASSLWLADTGELFF.

The chain is built from TRBV28 and TRBJ2-2; the match to TRBD1 covers 9 bases. V lost 10 bases, J lost 9 bases, and 15 bases stayed unmatched. CDR1 is MDHEN, CDR2 SYDVKM, per germline. The CDR3 is 15 amino acids. CDR3 DNA sequence: TGTGCCACCACTCCGGGACAGGGCCATCCACGGGAGCTGTTTTTT. This codes for CATTPGQGHPRELFF. The whole variable domain, remainder taken from reference TRBV28 and TRBJ2-2, is DVKVTQSSRYLVKRTGEKVFLECVQDMDHENMFWYRQDPGLGLRLIYFSYDVKMKEKGDIPEGYSVSREKKERFSLILESASTNQTSMYLCATTPGQGHPRELFFGEGSRLTVL.

V gene TRBV7-6 combines with J gene TRBJ2-7; 14 nucleotides align to TRBD2. The germline V gene has CDR1 SGHVS and CDR2 FNYEAQ. J gave up 6 bases and V 5 bases, and 3 bases lay outside the gene matches. There are 14 residues in the CDR3. This CDR3 is CASSAGTSGGEQYF. DNA of the CDR3: TGTGCCAGCAGCGCCGGGACTAGCGGGGGCGAGCAGTACTTC.

The chain is built from TRBV7-3 and TRBJ2-1; D perhaps matches TRBD2 (5 bases). The V end was cut by 4 bases, the J end by 5 bases, with 9 bases between. Germline CDR1 and CDR2: SGHTA and FQGTGA. The CDR3 loop spans 13 amino acids. CDR3 residues: CASSSAGDNEQFF. CDR3 nucleotides: TGTGCCAGCAGCTCCGCCGGGGACAATGAGCAGTTCTTC. Filled out from reference TRBV7-3 and TRBJ2-1, the complete variable domain reads GAGVSQTPSNKVTEKGKYVELRCDPISGHTALYWYRQSLGQGPEFLIYFQGTGAADDSGLPNDRFFAVRPEGSVSTLKIQRTERGDSAVYLCASSSAGDNEQFFGPGTRLTVL.

V gene TRBV7-2 combines with J gene TRBJ2-7, with no clear D. The CDR3 runs 15 residues. CDR1 and CDR2 (germline): SGHTA, FQGNSA. V was pared by 1 base and J by 5 bases, with 15 bases between. The CDR3 reads CASSLDPPPRDEQYF. As DNA, the CDR3 is TGTGCCAGCAGCTTAGATCCTCCGCCTCGGGACGAGCAGTACTTC.

The chain has TRBV5-1 and TRBJ2-3; a weak D match, TRBD2 (5 bases). Looked up from germline, CDR1 is SGHRS and CDR2 is YFSETQ. The CDR3 consists of 15 residues. Deletions cut 0 bases from V and 1 base from J, with 9 bases between. The CDR3 DNA sequence: TGCGCCAGCAGCTTGGTTATAGCGCGCACAGATACGCAGTATTTT. It specifies CASSLVIARTDTQYF. Full variable domain (missing parts from reference TRBV5-1 and TRBJ2-3): KAGVTQTPRYLIKTRGQQVTLSCSPISGHRSVSWYQQTPGQGLQFLFEYFSETQRNKGNFPGRFSGRQFSNSRSEMNVSTLELGDSALYLCASSLVIARTDTQYFGPGTRLTVL.

The J gene is TRBJ2-1, the V gene TRBV4-2; TRBD1 matches 9 bases. V lost 1 base, J lost 0 bases, and 1 base stayed unmatched. CDR1 and CDR2 from the germline V gene are LGHNA and YNFKEQ. CDR3 length: 16 amino acids. Written as DNA, the CDR3 is TGTGCCAGCAGCCAAGGACAGGGGGGCTCCTACAATGAGCAGTTCTTC. Protein product: CASSQGQGGSYNEQFF.

The chain uses TRBV4-3 and TRBJ2-7, with a weak D call TRBD1 (6 bases). The CDR3 runs to 15 residues. The V gene lost 0 bases and the J gene lost 3 bases, with 12 bases spanning the gap. Germline loops: CDR1 LGHNA, CDR2 YSLEER. CDR3 residues: CASSQDSTGNYEQYF. CDR3 bases: TGCGCCAGCAGCCAAGACTCGACAGGAAACTACGAGCAGTACTTC.

This chain uses TRBV19 with TRBJ2-7; 9 bases map to TRBD1. The CDR3 is 17 residues long. V lost 5 bases, J lost 3 bases, and 14 bases stayed unmatched. Looked up from germline, CDR1 is LNHDA and CDR2 is SQIVND (reference sequence). This chain's CDR3 is CASSSCSGTGSCYEQYF. CDR3 nucleotides: TGTGCCAGTAGTTCGTGCTCCGGGACAGGGAGTTGCTACGAGCAGTACTTC.

The chain couples TRBV30 to TRBJ1-3, with D perhaps TRBD1 (5 bases). V gave up 0 bases and J gave up 4 bases, with 10 bases separating them. Germline lookup yields CDR1 GTSNPN and CDR2 SVGIG (reference sequence). The CDR3 totals 14 residues. CDR3 DNA: TGTGCCTGGAGTGTGTCGGGGGTAGGAAACACCATATATTTT. Translating gives CAWSVSGVGNTIYF.

This sequence joins TRBV6-5 and TRBJ2-7; tentatively, D is TRBD2 (5 bases). The germline V gene encodes CDR1 MNHEY and CDR2 SVGAGI. V lost 8 bases to trimming and J lost 1 base, with 15 bases between them. This CDR3 region has 14 residues. The CDR3 bases are TGTGCCAGCCGATTAGCGCCATCATCCTACGAGCAGTACTTC. Translating it yields CASRLAPSSYEQYF.

J is TRBJ2-1 and V is TRBV19, with D perhaps TRBD1 (5 bases). Trimming pared 3 bases from V and 10 bases from J, leaving 13 bases between. This CDR3 contains 13 residues. The germline gives CDR1 LNHDA, CDR2 SQIVND (reference sequence). Written as DNA, the CDR3 is TGTGCCAGTAGTATTAACAGCTGGACAGAGCAGTTCTTC. It yields the protein CASSINSWTEQFF.

This clone has just one count. The chain has TRBV28 and TRBJ1-1; the D gene is possibly TRBD1 (6 bases). V lost 5 bases and J lost 0, with 13 bases in between. The length of the CDR3 is 15 residues. CDR1 is MDHEN and CDR2 is SYDVKM in the germline V gene. Here the CDR3 reads CASSPRTVMNTEAFF. The CDR3 nucleotides read TGTGCCAGCAGTCCCCGGACAGTTATGAACACTGAAGCTTTCTTT.

The V gene is TRBV28, the J gene TRBJ1-2; 10 nucleotides agree with TRBD1. The CDR3 spans 14 residues. Germline lookup yields CDR1 MDHEN and CDR2 SYDVKM. V trimming: 6 bases; J trimming: 4 bases; junction bases outside the gene matches: 5. CDR3 residues: CASRQGQGSYGYTF. The CDR3 DNA reads as TGTGCCAGCAGACAGGGACAGGGGAGCTATGGCTACACCTTC.